The entry below gives a single T cell receptor (beta chain) sequence along with its context. There is no known antigen for this receptor. A much larger clone is a single base away; this may be a read error. The CDR3 numbers 14 residues from cysteine through phenylalanine. Left in the record is the CDR3 DNA by itself, 42 bases read in frame from the first base. From a lookup of the germline V gene, CDR1 and CDR2 are MNHNS and SASEGT. The data were taken from a study of Graves' ophthalmopathy and Graves' hyperthyroidism (dated by TCRdb to between 2018 and 2020). General notes on the study: Peripheral blood samples were taken at the time of initial diagnosis, before any treatment was given. Following sampling, methimazole starting at 30 mg daily was administered to hyperthyroidism patients, and high-dose intravenous methylprednisolone was administered to ophthalmopathy patients. To explore V-J signatures that distinguish ophthalmopathy from hyperthyroidism, a discovery set of about a hundred patients was enrolled, made up of more than 40 with ophthalmopathy and fewer than 60 with stable hyperthyroidism. In roughly 6 hyperthyroidism patients, the T-cell repertoires found in thyroid tissue were compared with those found in blood. The roughly 94 discovery patients were randomly split 7:3 into training and test sets. The independent validation cohort included some 19 hyperthyroidism patients plus 17 patients who later progressed from hyperthyroidism to ophthalmopathy. The study used TCR beta repertoire signatures to distinguish Graves' ophthalmopathy from Graves' hyperthyroidism and to predict progression to ophthalmopathy. In total, 135 blood samples were TCR-sequenced: around 42 ophthalmopathy, some 75 hyperthyroidism and about 17 hyperthyroidism-to-ophthalmopathy patients.

Ophthalmopathy patients had moderately to severely active disease, Clinical Activity Score of at least 3, NOSPECS grade of at least 4, and disease duration under 3 months. Patients were excluded if they had other autoimmune diseases, uncontrolled infections, pregnancy or lactation. Diagnosis relied on clinical symptoms, serum thyroxine, TRAb, thyroid ultrasound and orbital computed tomography. Ficoll-Paque density gradient centrifugation was used to isolate PBMCs from under 11 ml of fresh peripheral blood. Total RNA was extracted with Trizol reagent and quality-checked on an Agilent 2100 Bioanalyzer. Paper-wide results and their limitations: The 13-signature model separated ophthalmopathy from stable hyperthyroidism with roughly 89% sensitivity and around 84% specificity in cross-validation, and 80%/75% in the test set. Most expanded thyroid clonotypes with a frequency above 0.001 also appeared in blood, which suggests that blood repertoires may reflect the immune response in the thyroid. Sample size was not predetermined statistically, and investigators were not blinded to group allocation. In validation, the model predicted ophthalmopathy progression with roughly 68% sensitivity and 72.22% specificity; roughly 11 predicted patients were CT-confirmed with GO in a median of roughly 6.8 months.

For repertoire sequencing, the TCR beta CDR3 regions were amplified from RNA transcripts. The first round was an RT-PCR using HTBI primers with the Qiagen OneStep RT-PCR kit, and this first round was followed by a second-round multiplex PCR, then size selection and purification. Libraries were sequenced paired-end with 100 bp reads on an Illumina HiSeq2000. Concerning the study's data processing: SOAPnuke was used to process the reads, throwing out any read that had adapters, had uncalled bases, had a mean Phred below 15, or lacked an exact constant-primer or identifier match. High-quality paired reads were merged with COPE v1.2.5. Unique nucleotide sequences were defined as clonotypes and aligned to IMGT TRB V, D and J references using MiTCR v1.1. The analysis was limited to V-J combinations with a frequency above 0.0001, which together covered over 98% of repertoires. A TCR clonal expansion and chaos score per V-J combination was defined as the ratio of F50 clonal expansion to chaos observed in the TCRdist matrix. Welch's t-statistics and random forest were used to narrow the features down to around 13 V-J combinations, which were then fed into a naive Bayes classifier. Thyroid-blood repertoire similarity was quantified with the Morisita-Horn index. TCRdb ran its own pipeline on the public reads, namely fastp trimming at Q25 and MiXCR clone calling, and kept in-frame beta chains. A single entry per CDR3 protein holds the most common genes and DNA from its merged rows. It is TCRdb's table, rather than the study itself, that gives the V and J calls and clone size. The sample data list fewer than 600,000 distinct CDR3 sequences, and approximately 15% of these were observed just once. The ten most abundant clones make up more than 8.5% of the sample.

The TCR was taken from a woman in her 30s with Graves' ophthalmopathy. Donor details come from another sample of the same person, matched by shared clones. The sequence joins TRBV6-1 to TRBJ1-6, with 7 central nucleotides matching TRBD1. The sample was blood. The sequenced DNA: TGTTCCAGCAGGGACAGCCTAAGGGGGACACCCCTCCACTTT. Translated, it reads CSSRDSLRGTPLHF.